Listed below are T cell receptor beta chains from one sample, sequenced in a study of blood T cell repertoires in COVID-19. Libraries were prepared by immunoSEQ multiplex PCR; TCRdb keeps only in-frame clonotypes and omits some of them. The sample carries around 64,000 clones, around 66% recorded once. The sequenced material came from PBMCs or T cells enriched from blood (not recorded which). All receptors come from a woman aged 55 to 70 who had been exposed to COVID-19. The CDR3 runs from the conserved cysteine through the conserved F or W. Clone sizes are given selectively: once, few, many, or a class where the clone is expanded.

v_gene	j_gene	len	abundance	CDR3aa
TRBV14	TRBJ2-7	12	few	CASSTTPYEQYF
TRBV2	TRBJ1-1	13	.	CASSGGDGTEAFF
TRBV6-1	TRBJ2-7	15	.	CASSELAGGRPEQYF
TRBV6-1	TRBJ1-3	17	.	CASSEADSPYSGNTIYF
TRBV7-9	TRBJ2-3	17	.	CASSLADRGLGTDTQYF
TRBV10-3	TRBJ1-1	15	.	CAIRGSDSMNTEAFF
TRBV15	TRBJ1-4	15	.	CATSRGGTGSEKLFF
TRBV3-1/TRBV3-2	TRBJ1-2	17	.	CASGPGGLYPNNYGYTF
TRBV7-2	TRBJ2-7	16	few	CASSLGAGRVSYEQYF
TRBV30	TRBJ1-1	14	.	CAWIGQDINTEAFF
TRBV5-5	TRBJ2-5	16	.	CASSLRGYSDQETQYF
TRBV6-5	TRBJ1-2	13	.	CASSYTPGVGYTF
TRBV5-4	TRBJ2-2	16	.	CASTAWGGANTGELFF
TRBV12-3/TRBV12-4	TRBJ1-6	13	.	CASSEQARFPLHF
TRBV9	TRBJ2-3	15	once	CASSVLAGGTDTQYF
TRBV4-1	TRBJ1-1	13	once	CASSVQRGTEAFF
TRBV7-2	TRBJ2-7	16	.	CASSRRGAGDSYEQYF
TRBV2	TRBJ2-5	12	.	CASTGGSETQYF
TRBV10-2	TRBJ2-7	13	.	CASLTSGSYEQYF
TRBV2	TRBJ2-7	13	once	CASSWAGGYEQYF
TRBV7-8	TRBJ2-7	14	.	CASSFGTGPYEQYF
TRBV2	TRBJ2-6	12	.	CAGGTGANVLTF
TRBV2	TRBJ2-3	17	.	CASSGFSGRANTDTQYF
TRBV30	TRBJ1-6	13	.	CAWSGRYNSPLHF
TRBV11-1	TRBJ2-3	14	.	CASSLYIGGDTQYF
TRBV7-8	TRBJ1-6	13	.	CASSGGLNSPLHF
TRBV11-2	TRBJ2-5	13	.	CASIRGFGETQYF
TRBV3-1/TRBV3-2	TRBJ2-1	16	.	CASSHYGTSGWNEQFF
TRBV30	TRBJ1-5	14	.	CASSEGHLGQPQHF
TRBV5-1	TRBJ1-1	15	.	CASSPRQGTNTEAFF
TRBV28	TRBJ2-1	14	.	CASSLSRDNNEQFF
TRBV12-3/TRBV12-4	TRBJ2-1	12	.	CASTRLGNEQFF
TRBV7-8	TRBJ2-2	15	.	CASSIAGGPFGELFF
TRBV4-2	TRBJ1-6	15	once	CASVLGPGNNSPLHF
TRBV15	TRBJ2-1	15	.	CATKGGTRPGNEQFF
TRBV3-1/TRBV3-2	TRBJ2-7	14	.	CASSQGSGSYEQYF
TRBV6-5	TRBJ1-4	14	once	CASRRTGGNEKLFF
TRBV7-8	TRBJ1-5	14	.	CASSLVNSNQPQHF
TRBV11-2	TRBJ1-5	15	.	CASSLGRHSNQPQHF
TRBV21-1	TRBJ2-1	16	.	CASSKEASGILDEQFF
TRBV6-1	TRBJ1-1	15	.	CASSDVPGLNTEAFF
TRBV30	TRBJ1-1	14	few	CAWNKGGAYTEAFF
TRBV28	TRBJ1-2	14	.	CASSRIGGANGYTF
TRBV2	TRBJ2-1	15	few	CASSPRLGAYNEQFF
TRBV7-2	TRBJ2-5	11	.	CASSPGETQYF
TRBV30	TRBJ1-6	13	.	CAWTGQINSPLHF
TRBV3-1/TRBV3-2	TRBJ2-5	16	.	CASSQRTSGGGETQYF
TRBV21-1	TRBJ1-4	17	.	CASSKTKASTLGEKLFF
TRBV5-1	TRBJ1-2	12	few	CASSFGQDGYTF